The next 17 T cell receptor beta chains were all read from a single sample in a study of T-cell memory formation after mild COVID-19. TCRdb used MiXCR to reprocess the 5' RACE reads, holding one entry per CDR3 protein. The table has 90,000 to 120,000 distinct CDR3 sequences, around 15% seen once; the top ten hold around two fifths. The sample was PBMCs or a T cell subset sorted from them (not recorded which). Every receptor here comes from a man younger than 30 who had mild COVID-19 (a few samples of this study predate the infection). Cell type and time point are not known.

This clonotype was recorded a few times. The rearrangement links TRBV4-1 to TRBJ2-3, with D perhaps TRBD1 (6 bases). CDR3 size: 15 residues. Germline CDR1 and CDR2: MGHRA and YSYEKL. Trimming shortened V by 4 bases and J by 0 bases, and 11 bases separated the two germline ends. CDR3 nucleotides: TGCGCCAGCAGCCCAATGGACAGTAGCACAGATACGCAGTATTTT. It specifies CASSPMDSSTDTQYF.

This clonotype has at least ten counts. The CDR3 loop reads CSVDDPPGTGEGYTF. The CDR3 DNA reads as TGCAGCGTTGACGACCCACCCGGGACAGGGGAAGGCTACACCTTC. The chain combines TRBV29-1 with TRBJ1-2; 10 bases fit TRBD1. This CDR3 spans 15 amino acids. Trimming took 3 bases from V and 8 from J; bases not matched to a gene: 12. CDR1 and CDR2 from the germline V gene are SQVTM and ANQGSEA. Supplemented by reference TRBV29-1 and TRBJ1-2, the full variable domain reads SAVISQKPSRDICQRGTSLTIQCQVDSQVTMMFWYRQQPGQSLTLIATANQGSEATYESGFVIDKFPISRPNLTFSTLTVSNMSPEDSSIYLCSVDDPPGTGEGYTFGSGTRLTVV.

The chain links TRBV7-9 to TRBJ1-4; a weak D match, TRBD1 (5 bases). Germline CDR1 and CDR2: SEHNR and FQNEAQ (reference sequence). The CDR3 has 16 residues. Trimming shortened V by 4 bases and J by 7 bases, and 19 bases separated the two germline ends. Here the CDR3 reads CASSSTRGGRSEKLFF. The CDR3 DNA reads TGTGCCAGCAGCTCCACCCGTGGGGGTAGAAGTGAAAAACTGTTTTTT.

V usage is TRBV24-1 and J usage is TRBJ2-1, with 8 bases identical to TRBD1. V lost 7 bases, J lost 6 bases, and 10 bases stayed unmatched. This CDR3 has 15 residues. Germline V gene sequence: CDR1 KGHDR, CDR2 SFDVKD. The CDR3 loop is CATSDTGQGVNEQFF. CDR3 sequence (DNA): TGTGCCACCAGCGACACCGGACAGGGAGTCAATGAGCAGTTCTTC.

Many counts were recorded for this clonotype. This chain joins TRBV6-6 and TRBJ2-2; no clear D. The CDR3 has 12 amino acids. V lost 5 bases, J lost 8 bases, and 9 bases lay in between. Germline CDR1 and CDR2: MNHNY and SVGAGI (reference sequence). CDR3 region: CASSVNPGELFF. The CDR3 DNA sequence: TGTGCCAGCAGTGTTAACCCGGGGGAGCTGTTTTTT.

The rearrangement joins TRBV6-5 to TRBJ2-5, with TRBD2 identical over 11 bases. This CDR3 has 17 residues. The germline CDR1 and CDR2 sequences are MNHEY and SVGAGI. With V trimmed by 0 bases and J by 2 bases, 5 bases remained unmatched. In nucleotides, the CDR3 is TGTGCCAGCAGTTACTCACCTCGACTAGCGGGGCAAGAGACCCAGTACTTC. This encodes CASSYSPRLAGQETQYF.

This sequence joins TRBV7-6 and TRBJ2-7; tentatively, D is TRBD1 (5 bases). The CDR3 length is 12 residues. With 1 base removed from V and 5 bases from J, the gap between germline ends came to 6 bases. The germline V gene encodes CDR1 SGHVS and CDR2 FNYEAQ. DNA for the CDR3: TGTGCCAGCAGCTTAGAGGGGAACGAGCAGTACTTC. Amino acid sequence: CASSLEGNEQYF.

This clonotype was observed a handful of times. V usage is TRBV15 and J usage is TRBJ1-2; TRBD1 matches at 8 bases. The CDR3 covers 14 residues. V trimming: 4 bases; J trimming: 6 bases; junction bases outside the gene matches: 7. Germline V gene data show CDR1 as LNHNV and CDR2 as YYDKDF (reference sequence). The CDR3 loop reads CATSIRTGSHGYTF. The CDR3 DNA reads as TGTGCCACCAGCATCCGGACAGGGAGCCATGGCTACACCTTC. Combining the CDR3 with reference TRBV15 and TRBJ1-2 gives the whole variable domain DAMVIQNPRYQVTQFGKPVTLSCSQTLNHNVMYWYQQKSSQAPKLLFHYYDKDFNNEADTPDNFQSRRPNTSFCFLDIRSPGLGDTAMYLCATSIRTGSHGYTFGSGTRLTVV.

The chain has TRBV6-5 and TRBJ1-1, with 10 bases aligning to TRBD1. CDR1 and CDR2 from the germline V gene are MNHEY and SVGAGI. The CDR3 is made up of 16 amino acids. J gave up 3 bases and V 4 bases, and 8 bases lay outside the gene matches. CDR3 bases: TGTGCCAGCAGTTGGACGACAGGGGGCCTGGACACTGAAGCTTTCTTT. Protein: CASSWTTGGLDTEAFF.

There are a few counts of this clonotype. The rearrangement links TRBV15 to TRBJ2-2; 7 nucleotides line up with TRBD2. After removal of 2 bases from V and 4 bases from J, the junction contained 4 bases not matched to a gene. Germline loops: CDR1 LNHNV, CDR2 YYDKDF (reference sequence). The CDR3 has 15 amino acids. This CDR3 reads CATSRLAVGTGELFF. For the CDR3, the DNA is TGTGCCACCAGCAGACTAGCGGTGGGCACCGGGGAGCTGTTTTTT.

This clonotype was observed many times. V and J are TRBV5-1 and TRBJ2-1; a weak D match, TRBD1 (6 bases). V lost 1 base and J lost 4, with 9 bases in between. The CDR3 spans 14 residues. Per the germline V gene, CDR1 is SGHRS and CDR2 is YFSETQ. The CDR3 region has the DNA TGCGCCAGCAGCTTGAGGACAGCTTACAATGAGCAGTTCTTC. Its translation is CASSLRTAYNEQFF.

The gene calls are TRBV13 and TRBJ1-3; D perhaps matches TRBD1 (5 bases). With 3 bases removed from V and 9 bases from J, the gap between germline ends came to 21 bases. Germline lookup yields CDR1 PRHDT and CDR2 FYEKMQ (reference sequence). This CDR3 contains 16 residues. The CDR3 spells CASSLDMSKSLGTIYF. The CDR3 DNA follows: TGTGCCAGCAGCTTGGACATGTCAAAGTCTCTGGGCACCATATATTTT. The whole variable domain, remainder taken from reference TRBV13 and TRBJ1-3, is AAGVIQSPRHLIKEKRETATLKCYPIPRHDTVYWYQQGPGQDPQFLISFYEKMQSDKGSIPDRFSAQQFSDYHSELNMSSLELGDSALYFCASSLDMSKSLGTIYFGEGSWLTVV.

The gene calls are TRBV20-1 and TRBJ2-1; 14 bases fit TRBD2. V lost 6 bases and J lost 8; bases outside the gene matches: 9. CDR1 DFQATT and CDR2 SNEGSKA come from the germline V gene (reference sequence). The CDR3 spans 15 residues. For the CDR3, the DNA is TGCAGTGCCGGGGCCGGGACTAGCGGGAGACATGAGCAGTTCTTC. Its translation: CSAGAGTSGRHEQFF.

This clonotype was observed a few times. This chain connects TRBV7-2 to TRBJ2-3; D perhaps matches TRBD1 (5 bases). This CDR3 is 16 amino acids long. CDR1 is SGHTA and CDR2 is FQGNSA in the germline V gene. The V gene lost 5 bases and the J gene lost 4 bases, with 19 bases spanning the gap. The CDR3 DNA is TGTGCCAGCAGCGCCGCCGGACAAGAAGGCCCAGATACGCAGTATTTT. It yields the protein CASSAAGQEGPDTQYF.

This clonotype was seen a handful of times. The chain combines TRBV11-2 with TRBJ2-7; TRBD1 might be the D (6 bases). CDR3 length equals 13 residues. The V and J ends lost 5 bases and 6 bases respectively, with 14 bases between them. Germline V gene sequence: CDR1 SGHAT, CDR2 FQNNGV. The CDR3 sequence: CASSPTSGAEQYV. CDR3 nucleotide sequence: TGTGCCAGCAGCCCTACGTCAGGGGCCGAGCAGTACGTC.

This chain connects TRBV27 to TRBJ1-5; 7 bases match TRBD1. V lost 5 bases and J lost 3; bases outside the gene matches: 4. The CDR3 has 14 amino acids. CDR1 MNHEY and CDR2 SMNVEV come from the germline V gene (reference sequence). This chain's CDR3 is CASSTDRDNQPQHF. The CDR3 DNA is TGTGCCAGCAGTACCGACAGGGACAATCAGCCCCAGCATTTT.

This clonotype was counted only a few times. CDR3 DNA: TGTGCCAGCAGTTCCCCCGCGGGACGTTCGACGTATAGGACTAGCACAGATACGCAGTATTTT. Protein sequence: CASSSPAGRSTYRTSTDTQYF. The chain joins TRBV6-5 to TRBJ2-3; D may be TRBD2 (6 bases). The V gene lost 4 bases and the J gene lost 0 bases, with 29 bases spanning the gap. Germline V gene lookup returns CDR1 MNHEY and CDR2 SVGAGI. The CDR3 extends over 21 amino acids.